This T cell receptor (beta chain) was sequenced during a study of OX40 agonist ivuxolimab in advanced cancers. About the research overall: Partial response was recorded in three patients: one hepatocellular carcinoma and two cutaneous melanoma cases.

Broader study findings: The expanded peripheral T cells' antigen specificity was not determined. Some of the nonresponding patients also showed low levels of normalized T-cell clonal expansion.

Assay: immunoSEQ multiplex PCR; the TCRdb copy retains only in-frame clones and omits some. The profile shows approximately 61,000 clones, approximately 80% of them singletons. A word on this clone: Its specificity is unknown.

Germline-derived CDR1 and CDR2 are SGHTA and FQGNSA. V was trimmed by 1 base and J by 0 bases, leaving 7 bases between them. The CDR3 has 15 amino acids. This receptor was obtained from an adult with an advanced solid tumor such as melanoma, head and neck, liver or kidney cancer. Here the sequenced sample was CD4+ or CD8+ T cells sorted from blood, taken in a trial of the OX40 agonist ivuxolimab. The rearrangement links TRBV7-2 to TRBJ2-1, with D uncertain. The CDR3 coding sequence is TGTGCCAGCAGCTTAGGCCCTAACTCCTACAATGAGCAGTTCTTC. The encoded protein is CASSLGPNSYNEQFF.